This TCR beta chain emerged from a study of tumor and adjacent non-tumor tissue in lung cancer. Study in general: About 4.17 million productive TCRbeta reads were obtained per sample on average. Study-wide points: Normal lung showed higher cumulative top 100 clone frequency than tumor.

This sample's RNA came from whole unsorted tissue. Newly diagnosed lung cancer patients had thoracic surgery in China, August–late 2014, without prior chemotherapy. TCRbeta libraries were built with three rounds of nested PCR, modified from ARM-PCR. Each CDR3 protein gets one entry after TCRdb re-called the multiplex PCR reads with MiXCR. The table has roughly 120,000 distinct CDR3 sequences, approximately 82% seen once. The CDR3 contains 12 residues. Germline loops: CDR1 MNHNS, CDR2 SASEGT. A note on this clonotype: The antigen is unknown. At one boundary the junction diverges from the germline segment, which might be a read error.

This chain joins TRBV6-1 and TRBJ2-3, with D tentatively TRBD2 (6 bases). Sequencing used lung tumor tissue. This receptor was identified in a woman aged 60-75 years with non-small cell lung cancer. CDR3 nucleotide sequence: TGCTCCAGCATGCGGAGGGCAGATACGCAGTATTTT. Protein: CSSMRRADTQYF.